The clone carrying this TCR beta chain was picked up many times. This sample is drawn from a study of Graves' ophthalmopathy and Graves' hyperthyroidism. TCR beta CDR3 regions were amplified from RNA transcripts. HTBI primers served in a first-round RT-PCR, which a second-round multiplex PCR followed. TCRdb re-derived calls from the multiplex PCR reads in MiXCR, one entry per CDR3 protein. The data contain 600,000 to 650,000 distinct CDR3 sequences, 22% of them singletons. The sequenced material came from peripheral blood. The sequence was collected from a young woman with stable Graves' hyperthyroidism. Some clones in this sample may be carry-over from other donors' samples.

The CDR3 DNA is TGTGCCAGCAGCCCCGGGACAGCTTTATACGAGCAGTACTTC. This codes for CASSPGTALYEQYF. This chain uses TRBV27 with TRBJ2-7, with 7 bases matching TRBD1. The CDR3 totals 14 residues. The germline V gene has CDR1 MNHEY and CDR2 SMNVEV (reference sequence). With 6 bases clipped from V and 4 bases from J, the junction kept 9 bases outside the gene matches.